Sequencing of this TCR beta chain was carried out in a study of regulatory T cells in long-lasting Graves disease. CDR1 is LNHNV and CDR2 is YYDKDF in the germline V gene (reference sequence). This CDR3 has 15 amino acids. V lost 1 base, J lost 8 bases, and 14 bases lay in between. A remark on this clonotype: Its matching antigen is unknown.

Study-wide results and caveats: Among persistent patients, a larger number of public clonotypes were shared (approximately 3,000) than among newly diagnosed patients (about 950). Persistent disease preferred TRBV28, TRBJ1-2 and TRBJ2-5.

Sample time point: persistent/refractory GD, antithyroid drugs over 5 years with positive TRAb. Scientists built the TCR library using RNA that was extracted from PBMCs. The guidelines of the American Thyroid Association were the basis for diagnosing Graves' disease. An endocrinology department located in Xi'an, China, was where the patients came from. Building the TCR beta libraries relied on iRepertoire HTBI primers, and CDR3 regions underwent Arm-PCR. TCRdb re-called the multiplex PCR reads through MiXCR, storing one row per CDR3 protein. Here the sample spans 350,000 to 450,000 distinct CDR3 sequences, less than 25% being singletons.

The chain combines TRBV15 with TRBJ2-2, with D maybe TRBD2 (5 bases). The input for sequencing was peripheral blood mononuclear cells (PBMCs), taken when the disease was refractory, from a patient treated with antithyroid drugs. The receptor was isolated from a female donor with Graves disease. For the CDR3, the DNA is TGTGCCACCAGCAGAGTCGACTACACTATGGGGGAGCTGTTTTTT. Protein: CATSRVDYTMGELFF.